This is a list of T cell receptor beta chains from one sample in a study of control samples from healthy donors and cancer patients. The protocol was immunoSEQ multiplex PCR, while the TCRdb copy is restricted to in-frame clones and leaves out a portion. The table has about 54,000 clones, around 97% seen once. Sequencing used blood. Receptors originate from a woman in her 30s in good health. Both conserved end residues are part of each CDR3. D genes are given only for firm matches. Clone size is stated in some rows and not others, as once, few, many or a class when expanded.

TRBJ2-3 | NA | NA | TRBV27 | CASRLTPGTGGTDTQYF | TGTGCCAGCAGACTAACCCCCGGGACTGGGGGCACAGATACGCAGTATTTT
TRBJ2-1 | TRBD2 | NA | TRBV28 | CASSLPLGLGWYEQFF | TGTGCCAGCAGTTTGCCTTTAGGACTAGGATGGTATGAGCAGTTCTTC
TRBJ1-1 | NA | NA | TRBV2 | CASSEVQTNTEAFF | TGTGCCAGCAGTGAAGTACAGACGAACACTGAAGCTTTCTTT
TRBJ2-1 | TRBD2 | few | TRBV30 | CAWSVIPLAGGNEQFF | TGTGCCTGGAGTGTAATTCCACTAGCGGGAGGCAATGAGCAGTTCTTC
TRBJ2-5 | NA | NA | TRBV13 | CASSLGRLETQYF | TGTGCCAGCAGCTTAGGCCGGTTAGAGACCCAGTACTTC
TRBJ1-1 | NA | NA | TRBV11-2 | CASSLARTEIYTETFF | TGTGCCAGCAGCTTGGCGCGTACAGAAATCTACACTGAAACTTTCTTT
TRBJ2-7 | NA | NA | TRBV28 | CASKSGQPSYEQYF | TGTGCCAGCAAATCAGGTCAGCCCTCCTACGAGCAGTACTTC
TRBJ1-4 | NA | NA | TRBV30 | CAWSPTPPGPAATNEKLFF | TGTGCCTGGAGTCCCACACCACCGGGACCCGCAGCAACTAATGAAAAACTGTTTTTT
TRBJ2-3 | NA | NA | TRBV28 | CASSLLGLPTTDTQYF | TGTGCCAGCAGTTTACTCGGACTACCAACCACAGATACGCAGTATTTT
TRBJ2-7 | TRBD1 | once | TRBV27 | CASKDRGDYEQYF | TGTGCCAGCAAAGACAGGGGAGACTACGAGCAGTACTTC
TRBJ1-4 | NA | NA | TRBV7-9 | CASSLEGGSYDEKLFF | TGTGCCAGCAGCTTAGAGGGAGGTTCTTACGATGAAAAACTGTTTTTT
TRBJ2-3 | NA | NA | TRBV27 | CASSRPGYEDTQYF | TGTGCCAGCAGTAGGCCCGGGTACGAAGATACGCAGTATTTT
TRBJ2-3 | NA | NA | TRBV2 | CASSVGIATLTDTQYF | TGTGCCAGCAGTGTTGGGATAGCGACGTTAACAGATACGCAGTATTTT
TRBJ1-1 | NA | NA | TRBV20-1 | CSASGFTEAFF | TGCAGTGCATCCGGATTTACTGAAGCTTTCTTT
TRBJ1-5 | NA | NA | TRBV5-5 | CASSRGADDQPQHF | TGTGCCAGCAGCAGGGGGGCAGACGATCAGCCCCAGCATTTT
TRBJ2-1 | NA | NA | TRBV7-3 | CASSLTKDNEQFF | TGTGCCAGCAGCTTGACCAAGGATAATGAGCAGTTCTTC
TRBJ2-7 | TRBD2 | NA | TRBV7-8 | CASSGYAPSGRPYEQYF | TGTGCCAGCAGCGGATACGCCCCTAGCGGGAGACCTTACGAGCAGTACTTC
TRBJ2-7 | NA | NA | TRBV6-5 | CASREYDEQYF | TGTGCCAGCAGGGAGTATGACGAGCAGTACTTC
TRBJ2-3 | NA | NA | TRBV10-3 | CAISESRTGLADTQYF | TGTGCCATCAGTGAGTCGAGAACAGGGCTCGCAGATACGCAGTATTTT
TRBJ2-2 | NA | NA | TRBV21-1 | CASSRRRGSGFGGELFF | TGTGCCAGCAGCCGTCGGAGGGGGTCTGGTTTCGGCGGGGAGCTGTTTTTT
TRBJ2-3 | NA | NA | TRBV27 | CASSLSLGFDTQYF | TGTGCCAGCAGTTTATCGTTGGGATTCGATACGCAGTATTTT
TRBJ2-5 | TRBD1 | NA | TRBV24-1 | CATSDFGGQASLETQYF | TGTGCCACCAGTGATTTCGGGGGACAGGCTAGTTTGGAGACCCAGTACTTC
TRBJ1-1 | NA | NA | TRBV12-3/TRBV12-4 | CASSFGFPPEAFF | TGTGCCAGCAGTTTCGGGTTCCCGCCTGAAGCTTTCTTT
TRBJ2-2 | NA | NA | TRBV30 | CAWTRQANTGELFF | TGTGCCTGGACCCGACAGGCGAACACCGGGGAGCTGTTTTTT
TRBJ2-7 | NA | NA | TRBV5-1 | CASSLETFKPEQYF | TGCGCCAGCAGCTTGGAAACCTTTAAACCCGAGCAGTACTTC
TRBJ2-1 | NA | once | TRBV29-1 | CSVRESSYNEQFF | TGCAGCGTGAGGGAGAGCTCCTACAATGAGCAGTTCTTC
TRBJ1-1 | TRBD1 | NA | TRBV9 | CASSAGQGSDTEAFF | TGTGCCAGCAGCGCCGGACAGGGATCCGACACTGAAGCTTTCTTT
TRBJ2-5 | NA | NA | TRBV19 | CASSIYSFGETQYF | TGTGCCAGTAGTATATACAGCTTCGGGGAGACCCAGTACTTC
TRBJ2-7 | TRBD2 | NA | TRBV6-1 | CASSEGLAGGVREQYF | TGTGCCAGCAGTGAGGGACTAGCGGGAGGAGTGCGAGAGCAGTACTTC
TRBJ2-2 | NA | NA | TRBV24-1 | CATSDPNRVAGELFF | TGTGCCACCAGTGACCCTAACAGGGTCGCCGGGGAGCTGTTTTTT
TRBJ1-1 | NA | NA | TRBV15 | CATSRDIGWGMNTEAFF | TGTGCCACCAGCAGAGATATCGGGTGGGGAATGAACACTGAAGCTTTCTTT
TRBJ1-2 | NA | NA | TRBV5-1 | CASSLLSGFDGYTF | TGCGCCAGCAGCTTGTTGTCTGGGTTCGATGGCTACACCTTC
TRBJ2-3 | TRBD1 | NA | TRBV9 | CASSVVDTRGDTQYF | TGTGCCAGCAGCGTAGTTGACACCAGGGGGGATACGCAGTATTTT
TRBJ2-7 | NA | NA | TRBV6-1 | CASSEKDTRWYEQYF | TGTGCCAGCAGTGAAAAAGACACCAGATGGTACGAGCAGTACTTC
TRBJ2-7 | NA | NA | TRBV2 | CASSEVGGLYEQYF | TGTGCCAGCAGTGAAGTTGGGGGGCTCTACGAGCAGTACTTC
TRBJ2-5 | NA | NA | TRBV5-8 | CASSLGTGIGETQYF | TGTGCCAGCAGCTTGGGTACAGGGATCGGAGAGACCCAGTACTTC
TRBJ2-1 | TRBD2 | NA | TRBV9 | CASSVSGSSYNEQFF | TGTGCCAGCAGCGTCAGCGGGAGCTCCTACAATGAGCAGTTCTTC
TRBJ1-6 | NA | NA | TRBV28 | CASSSMNSPLHF | TGTGCCAGCAGTTCGATGAATTCACCCCTCCACTTT
TRBJ1-5 | NA | NA | TRBV6-5 | CASSYSIDNNQPQHF | TGTGCCAGCAGTTACTCGATAGACAACAATCAGCCCCAGCATTTT
TRBJ1-5 | NA | NA | TRBV5-4 | CASSLWGADQPQHF | TGTGCCAGCAGCTTGTGGGGGGCAGACCAGCCCCAGCATTTT
TRBJ2-1 | TRBD1 | NA | TRBV11-3 | CASSLGGQASSYNEQFF | TGTGCCAGCAGCTTAGGTGGACAGGCCAGTTCCTACAATGAGCAGTTCTTC